This T cell receptor (beta chain) was identified during a study of blood T cell repertoires in COVID-19. Looking at the study overall: From T cells, B-cell-depleted T cells, or PBMCs came the material, which was cDNA or gDNA.

How the authors handled the data: Amplification of reference gene primers was used by the study to estimate nucleated cell counts. Clones were read by immunoSEQ multiplex PCR, and TCRdb kept only the in-frame ones, dropping some. Clone size and the V and J calls come from that table; the DNA yielded D and trimming. Among tens of thousands of clones listed, around nine tenths were seen once. The germline gives CDR1 GTSNPN, CDR2 SVGIG (reference sequence). The V gene lost 5 bases and the J gene lost 5 bases, with 16 bases spanning the gap. CDR3 size: 14 residues. Sequencing input: peripheral blood. This TCR derives from a woman in her forties or fifties with COVID-19, enrolled during active disease. This chain joins TRBV30 and TRBJ2-1; D is unresolved. The CDR3 sequence is CAWGPGLGNNEQFF. The CDR3 nucleotides read TGTGCCTGGGGACCGGGTCTGGGTAACAATGAGCAGTTCTTC.